This TCR beta chain was found in a study of cytomegalovirus exposure and HLA in healthy donors. Primers included in the PCR were 60 Vbeta and 13 Jbeta primers. Sequencing used immunoSEQ multiplex PCR; TCRdb keeps in-frame clones, though not all of them. Of some 190,000 clones listed, 81% are singletons. This clone was seen once. Sequenced input: PBMCs. The receptor comes from a man aged 40-50 years in good health and CMV-seropositive.

CDR3 in DNA: TGTGCCAGCAGTGAGGGAGGAAATGAGCAGTTCTTC. Its translation is CASSEGGNEQFF. This chain joins TRBV2 and TRBJ2-1, with a tentative D call TRBD2 (6 bases). The germline CDR1 and CDR2 sequences are SNHLY and FYNNEI. The CDR3 runs to 12 residues. Between the trimmed V and J ends, which lost 3 bases and 7 bases, there was a span of 7 bases.